This paragraph covers one T cell receptor beta chain sequence. The antigen is unknown. Using immunoSEQ multiplex PCR, the repertoire was profiled, and TCRdb retains in-frame clones only, with some absent. The repertoire holds about 150,000 clones, with around 90% as singletons. The data originate from a study of T cell responses to AZD1222 COVID-19 vaccine. Overall study results and limits: Repertoire sampling was restricted to post-peak T cell response timepoints. Following two doses of AZD1222, Spike-specific TCR breadth and depth rose. Clonal diversity was possibly underestimated, and the donors were mostly white British, with more females. Baseline antibody screening turned up just 6 or 7 seropositive AZD1222 recipients.

The material sequenced was peripheral blood, taken on day 0 of AZD1222 vaccination. The TCR sequence derives from an adult in good health.

The CDR3 DNA reads as TGTGCCAGCAGCCTCAGGGGGGGCAATCAGCCCCAGCATTTT. Residues: CASSLRGGNQPQHF. V gene TRBV5-6 combines with J gene TRBJ1-5; 7 bases agree with TRBD1. Germline V gene data show CDR1 as SGHDT and CDR2 as YYEEEE. This CDR3 is 14 amino acids long. J was trimmed by 2 bases and V by 4 bases; bases with no gene match: 3.